These T cell receptor beta chains were read from a single sample in a study of T cells in Graves' hyperthyroidism and ophthalmopathy. TCRdb itself ran the multiplex PCR reads through MiXCR, one entry per CDR3 protein. This table has nearly 600,000 distinct CDR3 sequences, over 12% appearing once. The specimen was blood. Every receptor here comes from a woman aged 18-29 years with Graves' ophthalmopathy. CDR3s include the opening cysteine and the closing phenylalanine or tryptophan. The D gene is left open where the match is weak. For some rows the clone size is stated as once, few or many, or as a class when expanded; others skip it.

few | TRBJ1-2 | TRBV19 | . | TGTGCCAGTAGGAAAGGACTGACAGGCTATGGCTACACCTTC | CASRKGLTGYGYTF
. | TRBJ1-1 | TRBV7-3 | . | TGTGCCAGCAGCAAATCCGAGAACACTGAAGCTTTCTTT | CASSKSENTEAFF
many | TRBJ1-1 | TRBV6-5 | . | TGTGCCAGCAGTTACGGCCGGGGGCCCTTGAACACTGAAGCTTTCTTT | CASSYGRGPLNTEAFF
many | TRBJ1-1 | TRBV27 | . | TGTGCCAGCAGTTGGGTCGGGCGGGGCACTGAAGCTTTCTTT | CASSWVGRGTEAFF
many | TRBJ1-5 | TRBV2 | . | TGTGCCAGCAGCTCCACAGGGTTAGGTCAGCCCCAGCATTTT | CASSSTGLGQPQHF
many | TRBJ2-2 | TRBV3-1 | . | TGTGCCAGCAGCCAAGGGGCCAGGTCGAACACCGGGGAGCTGTTTTTT | CASSQGARSNTGELFF
many | TRBJ2-1 | TRBV28 | TRBD2 | TGTGCCAGCAGTTTACCATTAGCGGGTGGGCAGTTCTTC | CASSLPLAGGQFF
few | TRBJ1-2 | TRBV5-5 | . | TGTGCCAGCAGCTTGGAGGGGCTTGACTATGGCTACACCTTC | CASSLEGLDYGYTF
many | TRBJ2-1 | TRBV12-3/TRBV12-4 | . | TGTGCCAGCAGTTTTTCTTCGACCTACAATGAGCAGTTCTTC | CASSFSSTYNEQFF
few | TRBJ2-6 | TRBV7-3 | . | TGTGCCAGCAGCTTATGGGGAGGTGGGGGGATCTCTGGGGCCAACGTCCTGACTTTC | CASSLWGGGGISGANVLTF
. | TRBJ2-7 | TRBV20-1 | TRBD2 | TGCAGTGCTAGGACCTATGGGTGGCGGGAGAGCTCCTACGAGCAGTACTTC | CSARTYGWRESSYEQYF
. | TRBJ2-7 | TRBV20-1 | TRBD2 | TGCAGTGTCCCCCGGGGGGGTCAGCCCCTCTCCTACGAGCAGTACTTC | CSVPRGGQPLSYEQYF
many | TRBJ2-5 | TRBV7-2 | . | TGTGCCAGCAGCCGGAAAACAAAAGAGACCCAGTACTTC | CASSRKTKETQYF
few | TRBJ2-5 | TRBV3-2 | . | TGTGCCAGCAGCTTTTGCAGGGCCAAGCAGACCCAGTACTTC | CASSFCRAKQTQYF
many | TRBJ1-6 | TRBV27 | . | TGTGCCAGCAAGGCCCATAGGGCCCCCCTCCACTTT | CASKAHRAPLHF
. | TRBJ2-2 | TRBV7-9 | . | TGTGCCAGCAGCTTGGAGGGGGCGTTGGGCACCGGGGAGCTGTTTTTT | CASSLEGALGTGELFF
many | TRBJ1-5 | TRBV6-1 | . | TGTGCCAGCAGTGTCACGGATCAGCCCCAGCATTTT | CASSVTDQPQHF
. | TRBJ2-1 | TRBV4-3 | . | TGCGCCAGCAGCCAAGATGTCACAGGAGACTTCTTATACAATGAGCAGTTCTTC | CASSQDVTGDFLYNEQFF
many | TRBJ2-1 | TRBV7-9 | TRBD2 | TGTGCCTTAGCGGGAGGAAACTACAATGAGCAGTTCTTC | CALAGGNYNEQFF
. | TRBJ2-1 | TRBV5-5 | TRBD1 | TGTGCCAGCAGCAAAGGAAGACAGGGGCAAGAGACCCAGTTCTTC | CASSKGRQGQETQFF
few | TRBJ1-5 | TRBV12-5 | . | TGTGCTAGTGCCCGGGGCAGGGATCAGCCCCAGCATTTT | CASARGRDQPQHF
many | TRBJ2-1 | TRBV20-1 | . | TGCAGTGCCAACCCGGTCACCTACAATGAGCAGTTCTTC | CSANPVTYNEQFF
. | TRBJ2-1 | TRBV4-1 | TRBD2 | TGCGCCAGCAGCGCCACCGGGACTAGCGGGAGCTGGAGTGAGCAGTTCTTC | CASSATGTSGSWSEQFF
many | TRBJ1-6 | TRBV7-2 | . | TGTGCCAGCAGCTTACTAGGGCGGATGAATTCACCCCTCCACTTT | CASSLLGRMNSPLHF
many | TRBJ2-4 | TRBV28 | . | TGTGCCAGCAGTTTGGAGGGGGCGGACATTCAGTACTTC | CASSLEGADIQYF
. | TRBJ2-7 | TRBV18 | TRBD1 | TGTGCCAGCTCTCCGGGGATGGGACAGGGCTACGAGCAGTACTTC | CASSPGMGQGYEQYF
many | TRBJ2-7 | TRBV9 | TRBD2 | TGTGCCAGCAGCGTAGGGTCGGGGGGTAACTCCTACGAGCAGTACTTC | CASSVGSGGNSYEQYF
many | TRBJ2-7 | TRBV7-2 | . | TGTGCCAGCAGCTTAGTTGGTAGTTTATACGAGCAGTACTTC | CASSLVGSLYEQYF
many | TRBJ2-5 | TRBV5-1 | . | TGCGCCAGCAGCTCCAGCCGGGACCCGGGGGAGACCCAGTACTTC | CASSSSRDPGETQYF
many | TRBJ2-5 | TRBV6-2/TRBV6-3 | . | TGTGCCAGCAAAGGAGACTGGCGCCCTCAAGAGACCCAGTACTTC | CASKGDWRPQETQYF
many | TRBJ2-7 | TRBV6-1 | . | TGTGCCAGCAGCCCGGACCCCGCCTACGAGCAGTACTTC | CASSPDPAYEQYF
. | TRBJ2-7 | TRBV4-2 | TRBD2 | TGTGCCAGCAGCCAAGCCGGGACTAACACCTACGAGCAGTACTTC | CASSQAGTNTYEQYF
many | TRBJ1-2 | TRBV20-1 | . | TGCAGTGCTAGAGGAGGAACGGGGGAGGCTAACTATGGCTACACCTTC | CSARGGTGEANYGYTF
many | TRBJ2-1 | TRBV2 | . | TGTGCCAGCGTGAACCGGGGTGGGACCTACAATGAGCAGTTCTTC | CASVNRGGTYNEQFF
. | TRBJ2-1 | TRBV2 | TRBD2 | TGTGCCAGCAGTGAAGGGACTAGCCGCCGAGAGGGGCAGTTCTTC | CASSEGTSRREGQFF
many | TRBJ2-7 | TRBV29-1 | . | TGCAGCGTTGGGGTGGTGGCGGCCGAGCAGTACTTC | CSVGVVAAEQYF
few | TRBJ2-1 | TRBV20-1 | . | TGCAGTGCGTTCACCCGGGACCGCCCTTACAATGAGCAGTTCTTC | CSAFTRDRPYNEQFF
many | TRBJ1-4 | TRBV5-1 | . | TGCGCCAGCAGCTTGGAGGGGGGAACAACTGAAAAACTGTTTTTT | CASSLEGGTTEKLFF
many | TRBJ2-3 | TRBV7-9 | . | TGTGCCAGCAGCTTAGAGGCAGGCCTCACAGATACGCAGTATTTT | CASSLEAGLTDTQYF
few | TRBJ1-2 | TRBV6-5 | . | TGTGCCAGCAGTTACTCACCCCCTGACAGGTTTCCCTATGGCTACACCTTC | CASSYSPPDRFPYGYTF
. | TRBJ2-1 | TRBV6-5 | . | TGTGCCAGCAGTTACGGAGGGGGCTGGGAGCAGTTCTTC | CASSYGGGWEQFF
few | TRBJ2-7 | TRBV15 | . | TGTGCCACCAGCAGAGAAGGGCCAGGGGAGTACGAGCAGTACTTC | CATSREGPGEYEQYF
. | TRBJ2-2 | TRBV7-3 | . | TGTGCCAGCAGCTTAATTGGGGATCTCACCGGGGAGCTGTTTTTT | CASSLIGDLTGELFF
. | TRBJ2-3 | TRBV12-3/TRBV12-4 | TRBD2 | TGTGCCAGCAGTCCCGCTAGCGGGATATCAGATACGCAGTATTTT | CASSPASGISDTQYF